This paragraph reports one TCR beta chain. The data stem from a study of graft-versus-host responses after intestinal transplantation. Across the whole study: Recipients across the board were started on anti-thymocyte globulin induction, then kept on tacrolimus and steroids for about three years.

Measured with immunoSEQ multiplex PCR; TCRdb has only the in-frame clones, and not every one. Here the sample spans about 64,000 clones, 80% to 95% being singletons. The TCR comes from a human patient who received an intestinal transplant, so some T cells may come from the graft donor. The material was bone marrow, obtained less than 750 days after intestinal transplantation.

This CDR3 reads CASSLRGRIDEQFF. CDR3 DNA sequence: TGTGCCAGCAGCTTGAGGGGTAGGATCGATGAGCAGTTCTTC. V usage is TRBV5-6 and J usage is TRBJ2-1, with D possibly being TRBD1 (5 bases). Germline V lookup: CDR1 SGHDT, CDR2 YYEEEE. Between the trimmed V and J ends, which lost 1 base and 8 bases, there was a span of 13 bases. This CDR3 is 14 amino acids long.